This entry lists 15 T cell receptor beta chains sequenced from one sample in a study of response to subunit inactivated influenza vaccine. TCRdb re-called the RT-PCR reads with MiXCR, one entry per CDR3 protein. The repertoire holds more than 600,000 distinct CDR3 sequences, approximately 17% seen once, with 11% in the top ten. Sequenced here: PBMCs from blood, sampled less than 6 days after vaccination. The receptors stem from a man aged 50-60 years who received an inactivated influenza vaccine.

At least ten counts were recorded for this clonotype. The CDR3 DNA reads as TGCAGCGTTAGAAACACTGAAGCTTTCTTT. Translation: CSVRNTEAFF. This sequence joins TRBV29-1 and TRBJ1-1, with D unresolved. V was pared by 5 bases and J by 2 bases, with 3 bases between. Germline-derived CDR1 and CDR2 are SQVTM and ANQGSEA. This CDR3 is 10 amino acids long.

This clonotype was seen only a few times. V and J are TRBV29-1 and TRBJ1-2, with a weak D call TRBD1 (5 bases). CDR1 and CDR2 from the germline V gene are SQVTM and ANQGSEA. Trimming removed 6 bases from V and 3 bases from J, with 11 bases in between. The CDR3 has 12 amino acids. The chain's CDR3 is CSVTGTDYGYTF. The CDR3 coding sequence is TGCAGCGTCACCGGGACGGACTATGGCTACACCTTC.

V gene TRBV7-2 combines with J gene TRBJ1-4, with 11 bases matching TRBD1. CDR1 and CDR2 from the germline V gene are SGHTA and FQGNSA. After removal of 4 bases from V and 13 bases from J, the junction contained 5 bases not matched to a gene. The CDR3 contains 13 residues. The CDR3 DNA follows: TGTGCCAGCAGCTGGACAGGGGGCGAGACACTGTTTTTT. Amino acids: CASSWTGGETLFF.

J is TRBJ2-7 and V is TRBV7-2; maybe TRBD1 (6 bases). The CDR3 has 15 residues. Germline V gene data show CDR1 as SGHTA and CDR2 as FQGNSA. Trimming pared 5 bases from V and 3 bases from J, leaving 17 bases between. CDR3 sequence reads: CASSPRAGVVYEQYF. The CDR3 DNA reads TGTGCCAGCAGCCCTAGGGCAGGGGTAGTCTACGAGCAGTACTTC.

The V call is TRBV7-2, the J call TRBJ1-4; TRBD1 matches 9 bases. The V segment lost 8 bases and the J segment 6 bases; nucleotides outside the gene matches: 4. The CDR3 totals 13 residues. Germline-derived CDR1 and CDR2 are SGHTA and FQGNSA. CDR3 bases: TGTGCCAGCGCTAGACAGGGGGATGAAAAACTGTTTTTT. Its protein product is CASARQGDEKLFF.

This clonotype was seen at least ten times. V usage is TRBV29-1 and J usage is TRBJ2-3; TRBD1 is a possible D gene (6 bases). This CDR3 has 12 residues. Trimming shortened V by 7 bases and J by 4 bases, and 12 bases separated the two germline ends. The V gene's germline CDR1 is SQVTM and CDR2 ANQGSEA. The CDR3 region is CSADRSADTQYF. CDR3 in DNA: TGCAGCGCTGACAGGTCGGCAGATACGCAGTATTTT.

There are a few counts of this clonotype. The chain recombines TRBV5-6 with TRBJ2-2; D unresolved. V lost 4 bases, J lost 5 bases, and 12 bases lay in between. The CDR3 is 14 amino acids. CDR1 and CDR2 from the germline V gene are SGHDT and YYEEEE. CDR3 coding DNA: TGTGCCAGCAGCCTGGACCTTCCGACCGGGGAGCTGTTTTTT. This translates into CASSLDLPTGELFF.

The rearrangement links TRBV9 to TRBJ1-1; D not certain. This CDR3 is built from 15 residues. Trimming shortened V by 0 bases and J by 1 base, and 10 bases separated the two germline ends. CDR1 is SGDLS and CDR2 is YYNGEE in the germline V gene. The DNA for the CDR3 is TGTGCCAGCAGCGTAGATCACGGGCGGAACACTGAAGCTTTCTTT. This gives the protein CASSVDHGRNTEAFF.

This clonotype was seen more than once but under ten times. This rearrangement joins TRBV5-1 to TRBJ2-7, with D perhaps matching TRBD1 or TRBD2 (5 bases each). CDR1 and CDR2 from the germline V gene are SGHRS and YFSETQ. CDR3 length: 15 residues. The V and J ends lost 0 bases and 2 bases respectively, with 12 bases between them. The chain's CDR3 is CASSLAGAPTYEQYF. As DNA, the CDR3 is TGCGCCAGCAGCTTGGCCGGGGCGCCCACCTACGAGCAGTACTTC.

This clonotype has only a few counts. This rearrangement joins TRBV5-6 to TRBJ1-6; a possible D gene is TRBD1 (5 bases). Germline loops: CDR1 SGHDT, CDR2 YYEEEE. The CDR3 length is 15 residues. Trimming took off 5 bases at V and 0 bases at J, with 9 bases between the two ends. The CDR3 loop reads CASSWGNSYNSPLHF. CDR3 bases: TGTGCCAGCAGTTGGGGGAACTCCTATAATTCACCCCTCCACTTT.

The gene calls are TRBV7-9 and TRBJ1-6; TRBD1 is a possible D gene (5 bases). The CDR3 spans 15 residues. CDR1 SEHNR and CDR2 FQNEAQ come from the germline V gene (reference sequence). Deletions cut 5 bases from V and 7 bases from J, with 15 bases between. CDR3 region: CASSSPGLPNSPLHF. The CDR3 bases are TGTGCCAGCAGCAGCCCGGGACTGCCGAATTCACCCCTCCACTTT. Using reference TRBV7-9 and TRBJ1-6 for the parts outside the CDR3, the full variable domain is DTGVSQNPRHKITKRGQNVTFRCDPISEHNRLYWYRQTLGQGPEFLTYFQNEAQLEKSRLLSDRFSAERPKGSFSTLEIQRTEQGDSAMYLCASSSPGLPNSPLHFGNGTRLTVT.

The rearrangement joins TRBV4-1 to TRBJ2-3; 10 bases map to TRBD2. After removal of 4 bases from V and 6 bases from J, the junction contained 13 bases not matched to a gene. The germline V gene has CDR1 MGHRA and CDR2 YSYEKL. CDR3 size: 17 residues. CDR3 in DNA: TGCGCCAGCAGCCTCATTCCCGGGACTAGCGTTTCGGATACGCAGTATTTT. Protein product: CASSLIPGTSVSDTQYF.

The CDR3 protein is CASIAGESLDTQYF. As DNA, the CDR3 is TGTGCCAGCATAGCGGGGGAGTCGCTCGATACGCAGTATTTT. The V gene is TRBV7-9, the J gene TRBJ2-3; 9 positions match TRBD2. J gave up 6 bases and V 7 bases, and 8 bases lay outside the gene matches. The CDR3 consists of 14 residues. CDR1 SEHNR and CDR2 FQNEAQ come from the germline V gene (reference sequence).

The chain joins TRBV4-2 to TRBJ2-7; 8 bases are a match to TRBD1. CDR3 size: 15 residues. Trimming at V came to 1 base and at J to 5 bases, leaving 7 bases not matched to a gene. Germline V CDR1 and CDR2: LGHNA, YNFKEQ. CDR3 region: CASSQGAGGINEQYF. Written as DNA, the CDR3 is TGTGCCAGCAGCCAAGGGGCAGGGGGCATCAACGAGCAGTACTTC.

This clonotype has at least ten counts. The chain couples TRBV3-1 to TRBJ1-1; TRBD1 is a possible D gene (5 bases). The germline V gene encodes CDR1 LGHDT and CDR2 YNNKEL (reference sequence). Trimming pared 6 bases from V and 4 bases from J, leaving 12 bases between. CDR3 size: 13 residues. CDR3 region: CASSQGRGTEAFF. The CDR3 coding sequence is TGTGCCAGCAGTCAGGGACGGGGCACTGAAGCTTTCTTT.